This T cell receptor beta chain was retrieved from a study of cytomegalovirus exposure and HLA in healthy donors. At least ten counts were recorded for this clone. The antigen is undetermined. Study outcomes and limitations: Some public TCRs appeared in many individuals, while most sequences were rare. Researchers reported that three CMV-associated chains were confirmed in vitro as CMV antigen-specific.

Repertoires were generated with immunoSEQ multiplex PCR, while TCRdb's copy carries only in-frame clones and drops some. The repertoire has about 110,000 clones, approximately 90% of them found once; the top ten carry 1.4%. The sequencing sample was made of PBMCs. This TCR derives from a woman aged 25-40 years in good health and CMV-seropositive.

The chain's CDR3 is CSATSRNEQFF. Here the CDR3 DNA reads TGCAGTGCTACTAGTCGCAATGAGCAGTTCTTC. The chain couples TRBV20-1 to TRBJ2-1, with D unclear. V lost 4 bases and J lost 6, with 7 bases in between. Germline CDR1 and CDR2: DFQATT and SNEGSKA (reference sequence). CDR3 length: 11 residues.